The 27 T cell receptor beta chains reported below all come from one sample, sequenced in a study of vaccination effects on CD4 cells after COVID-19. These receptors' antigens are unknown. TCRdb's copy holds only in-frame clones and misses some; the assay was immunoSEQ multiplex PCR. The sample holds under 75,000 clones; over 70% are singletons and the top ten take about 12%. Under the ViraFEST assay, PBMC were stimulated with viral peptide pools so that antigen-specific CD4+ T cells expanded. Sequencing was performed afterwards. Upon completion of more than eight days in culture, CD4+ T cells were isolated. Testing of the vaccine recipients showed negative nucleocapsid antibodies and no prior SARS-CoV-2 infection. The specimen was CD4+ T cells from PBMCs cultured with SARS-CoV-2 spike peptides, collected before COVID-19 vaccination. The receptors were gathered from a human donor who received a COVID-19 vaccine.

The chain joins TRBV5-1 to TRBJ2-2, with TRBD2 matching 11 bases. Per germline, CDR1 SGHRS and CDR2 YFSETQ. The CDR3 contains 15 residues. V lost 4 bases, J lost 6 bases, and 5 bases stayed unmatched. CDR3 DNA: TGCGCCAGCAGCCTCCTAGCGGGGGGCCCCGGGGAGCTGTTTTTT. Protein sequence: CASSLLAGGPGELFF.

The chain joins TRBV5-1 to TRBJ1-1; D uncertain. V was pared by 7 bases and J by 0 bases, with 19 bases between. The CDR3 is 16 amino acids. Germline loops: CDR1 SGHRS, CDR2 YFSETQ. The CDR3 sequence is CASVPRETSMNTEAFF. The CDR3 region has the DNA TGCGCCAGCGTGCCCCGCGAGACTAGCATGAACACTGAAGCTTTCTTT.

This clone has more than one count but fewer than ten. The genes are TRBV2 and TRBJ1-2; D ambiguous. The CDR3 covers 15 residues. V lost 8 bases, J lost 0 bases, and 16 bases lay in between. CDR1 SNHLY and CDR2 FYNNEI come from the germline V gene. Here the CDR3 reads CASSEKVYSNYGYTF. The CDR3 DNA reads TGTGCCAGCTCGGAAAAGGTATATTCTAACTATGGCTACACCTTC.

This sequence joins TRBV28 and TRBJ2-2; 7 positions agree with TRBD1. Per the germline V gene, CDR1 is MDHEN and CDR2 is SYDVKM. V lost 2 bases to trimming and J lost 2 bases; unmatched junction nucleotides: 2. The length of the CDR3 is 15 residues. CDR3 sequence: CASSLGTANTGELFF. The CDR3, as DNA: TGTGCCAGCAGTTTAGGGACAGCCAACACCGGGGAGCTGTTTTTT.

The V call is TRBV28, the J call TRBJ2-7; 10 bases align to TRBD1. V lost 6 bases and J lost 2; bases outside the gene matches: 4. This CDR3 comprises 14 residues. The germline gives CDR1 MDHEN, CDR2 SYDVKM. The DNA for the CDR3 is TGTGCCAGCAGGTCCGGGACAGGGGCCTACGAGCAGTACGTC. Translation: CASRSGTGAYEQYV.

V and J are TRBV5-1 and TRBJ2-2; tentatively, D is TRBD1 (7 bases). This CDR3 spans 15 amino acids. Per the germline V gene, CDR1 is SGHRS and CDR2 is YFSETQ. The germline V and J ends were trimmed by 0 bases and 4 bases, with 10 bases remaining between them. The DNA of the CDR3 is TGCGCCAGCAGCTTGGCGCAGGGGGGCACCGGGGAGCTGTTTTTT. It specifies CASSLAQGGTGELFF.

This clone was detected only a few times. The V and J genes are TRBV3-1 (or the pseudogene TRBV3-2) and TRBJ2-3; D is perhaps TRBD2 (6 bases). The germline V gene encodes CDR1 LGHDT and CDR2 YNNKEL (reference sequence). Trimming cost V 1 base and J 2 bases, with 10 bases left between them. This CDR3 is 15 amino acids long. The CDR3 bases are TGTGCCAGCAGCCAAGGACTAGAGCTCACAGATACGCAGTATTTT. Amino acid sequence: CASSQGLELTDTQYF.

The chain joins TRBV6-2 or TRBV6-3 to TRBJ1-4; possible D gene TRBD1, 6 bases. V gave up 2 bases and J gave up 2 bases, with 15 bases separating them. Germline CDR1 reads MNHEY; CDR2 reads SVGEGT. The CDR3 contains 17 residues. The CDR3 DNA follows: TGTGCCAGCAGTTACCCAAAACAGGGCCGGACTAATGAAAAACTGTTTTTT. It specifies CASSYPKQGRTNEKLFF.

A few counts support this clone. The chain carries TRBV27 and TRBJ1-4, with D possibly TRBD1 on 5 matching bases. Trimming stripped 2 bases from V and 4 bases from J, with 11 bases between. This CDR3 is 15 amino acids long. Germline values: CDR1 MNHEY, CDR2 SMNVEV (reference sequence). The CDR3 loop is CASSLRGTGNEKLFF. The CDR3 DNA sequence: TGTGCCAGCAGTTTACGTGGGACGGGTAATGAAAAACTGTTTTTT.

This chain joins TRBV5-1 and TRBJ1-4; a possible D gene is TRBD1 (6 bases). The CDR3 runs 14 residues. Trimming left V 0 bases short and J 3 bases short, with 6 bases between. From germline, CDR1 is SGHRS and CDR2 YFSETQ. The CDR3 loop is CASSLGTANEKLFF. The CDR3 bases are TGCGCCAGCAGCTTGGGGACAGCTAATGAAAAACTGTTTTTT.

The chain is built from TRBV7-2 and TRBJ1-5, with 7 bases aligning to TRBD1. J gave up 3 bases and V 3 bases, and 5 bases lay outside the gene matches. This CDR3 spans 15 amino acids. The germline CDR1 and CDR2 sequences are SGHTA and FQGNSA. The chain's CDR3 is CASSLSGTDNQPQHF. Here the CDR3 DNA reads TGTGCCAGCAGCTTGTCCGGGACAGACAATCAGCCCCAGCATTTT.

The V gene is TRBV6-1, the J gene TRBJ2-3; D is uncertain. This CDR3 region has 16 residues. V was shortened by 1 base and J by 3 bases, with 14 bases between the two germline ends. Germline V CDR1 and CDR2: MNHNS, SASEGT. CDR3 in DNA: TGTGCCAGCAGTGAAGTGGGTACGGTTGGGACAGATACGCAGTATTTT. Protein sequence: CASSEVGTVGTDTQYF.

This chain links TRBV3-1 (or the pseudogene TRBV3-2) with TRBJ1-3; D uncertain. The CDR3 is 16 residues long. The germline gives CDR1 LGHDT, CDR2 YNNKEL (reference sequence). Trimming stripped 4 bases from V and 0 bases from J, with 13 bases between. The CDR3 is CASSPQAGLSGNTIYF. CDR3 DNA: TGTGCCAGCAGCCCCCAGGCGGGCCTCTCTGGAAACACCATATATTTT.

This chain connects TRBV30 to TRBJ2-6; D is ambiguous. Germline lookup yields CDR1 GTSNPN and CDR2 SVGIG (reference sequence). The CDR3 is made up of 18 amino acids. Trimming removed 1 base from V and 0 bases from J, with 16 bases in between. Here the CDR3 DNA reads TGTGCCTGGAGTGGGGTTTTGGGCCGCGACTCTGGGGCCAACGTCCTGACTTTC. Protein: CAWSGVLGRDSGANVLTF.

The J gene is TRBJ2-3, the V gene TRBV5-1; D not resolved. The V gene's germline CDR1 is SGHRS and CDR2 YFSETQ. Deletions cut 0 bases from V and 4 bases from J, with 6 bases between. The CDR3 sequence is 13 residues long. The CDR3 reads CASSLGTADTQYF. CDR3 nucleotides: TGCGCCAGCAGCTTGGGTACGGCAGATACGCAGTATTTT.

The V call is TRBV5-1, the J call TRBJ1-5, with unresolved D. Germline assignment: CDR1 SGHRS and CDR2 YFSETQ. CDR3 length equals 15 residues. V was clipped by 0 bases and J by 3 bases, with 10 bases between them. Here the CDR3 reads CASSLVGGFNQPQHF. In nucleotides, the CDR3 is TGCGCCAGCAGCTTGGTTGGCGGTTTCAATCAGCCCCAGCATTTT.

The V gene is TRBV5-1, the J gene TRBJ1-1; perhaps TRBD1 as D (6 bases). Germline V CDR1 and CDR2: SGHRS, YFSETQ. The CDR3 consists of 14 residues. V was trimmed by 4 bases and J by 4 bases, leaving 14 bases between them. CDR3 coding DNA: TGCGCCAGCAGCCCCTTATCACAGGGCACTGAAGCTTTCTTT. Translated, it gives CASSPLSQGTEAFF.

The rearrangement uses TRBV5-1 and TRBJ2-3, with 12 bases identical to TRBD1. The CDR3 is made up of 15 amino acids. J lost 7 bases, V lost 2 bases, and 5 bases had no gene match. Looked up from germline, CDR1 is SGHRS and CDR2 is YFSETQ. The CDR3 loop reads CASSLGTGGGNTQYF. CDR3 nucleotides: TGCGCCAGCAGCTTAGGGACAGGGGGCGGTAATACGCAGTATTTT.

This clone has only one observation. The gene calls are TRBV11-2 and TRBJ2-3; D perhaps matches TRBD2 (6 bases). This CDR3 is 15 amino acids long. Germline lookup yields CDR1 SGHAT and CDR2 FQNNGV. V lost 3 bases to trimming and J lost 4 bases, with 14 bases between them. The CDR3 spells CASSFSGTGADTQYF. CDR3 DNA: TGTGCCAGCAGCTTCTCCGGGACTGGCGCAGATACGCAGTATTTT.

This clone was seen just once. The chain has TRBV6-9 and TRBJ1-5; unclear D gene. Germline CDR1 is MNHGY and CDR2 is SVAAGI. This CDR3 spans 15 amino acids. V was trimmed by 3 bases and J by 0 bases, leaving 9 bases between them. The CDR3 protein is CASSYPLISNQPQHF. CDR3 nucleotide sequence: TGTGCCAGCAGTTACCCCCTGATTAGCAATCAGCCCCAGCATTTT.

In DNA form, the CDR3 reads TGTGCCAGAAGCTTAGTGAGAGGGGGCGGCTCTGGAAACACCATATATTTT. Translating gives CARSLVRGGGSGNTIYF. The gene calls are TRBV7-5 and TRBJ1-3; the table names TRBD1, a call not compared with the DNA. TRBV7-5 is a known pseudogene. The CDR3 contains 17 residues.

This chain links TRBV2 with TRBJ2-7; possibly TRBD1 for D (5 bases). Germline V gene sequence: CDR1 SNHLY, CDR2 FYNNEI. The CDR3 has 12 amino acids. V gave up 6 bases and J gave up 2 bases, with 8 bases separating them. Here the CDR3 reads CASSQDTYEQYV. The DNA for the CDR3 is TGTGCCAGCAGCCAGGACACCTACGAGCAGTACGTC.

Comments on this clone: Within the sample, other DNA sequences also encode this same CDR3. The rearrangement joins TRBV14 to TRBJ1-2; the D is unclear. The V and J ends lost 6 bases and 8 bases respectively, with 13 bases between them. The CDR3 covers 12 residues. Germline lookup yields CDR1 SGHDN and CDR2 FVKESK. The CDR3 DNA sequence: TGTGCCAGCAGTCGAGGTGCCCGCGGCTACACCTTC. This sequence encodes CASSRGARGYTF. The entire variable domain, with the rest obtained from reference TRBV14 and TRBJ1-2, is as follows: EAGVTQFPSHSVIEKGQTVTLRCDPISGHDNLYWYRRVMGKEIKFLLHFVKESKQDESGMPNNRFLAERTGGTYSTLKVQPAELEDSGVYFCASSRGARGYTFGSGTRLTVV.

V is TRBV2 and J is TRBJ1-5; unclear D gene. V lost 8 bases, J lost 3 bases, and 14 bases lay in between. CDR1 SNHLY and CDR2 FYNNEI come from the germline V gene. This CDR3 has 14 amino acids. The CDR3 DNA is TGTGCCAGCTCCGGTGGAAGGAACAATCAGCCCCAGCATTTT. Its protein product is CASSGGRNNQPQHF.

The CDR3 sequence: CASSEGAGETQYF. CDR3 in DNA: TGTGCCAGCAGTGAAGGGGCGGGAGAGACCCAGTACTTC. The chain carries TRBV25-1 and TRBJ2-5, with D perhaps TRBD1 or TRBD2 (5 bases each). The V end lost 2 bases, the J end lost 4 bases, and 8 bases lay between the germline ends. This CDR3 spans 13 amino acids. Germline V lookup: CDR1 MGHDK, CDR2 SYGVNS.

The chain has TRBV27 and TRBJ1-2, with 11 bases identical to TRBD1. Germline CDR1 is MNHEY and CDR2 is SMNVEV (reference sequence). The length of the CDR3 is 15 residues. V shed 4 bases and J 4 bases; nucleotides not matched to a gene: 5. CDR3 in DNA: TGTGCCAGCAGTTGGACAGGGGGCGACGGCTATGGCTACACCTTC. This sequence encodes CASSWTGGDGYGYTF.

The V call is TRBV4-1, the J call TRBJ2-5, with 7 positions matching TRBD1. Germline CDR1 reads MGHRA; CDR2 reads YSYEKL. V dropped 3 bases and J dropped 5; count of bases not matched to a gene: 6. The CDR3 contains 14 residues. Here the CDR3 reads CASSQTQGRETQYF. CDR3 DNA: TGCGCCAGCAGCCAGACACAGGGGCGGGAGACCCAGTACTTC.